The rows below give T cell receptor beta chains drawn from one sample of a study of tumor and adjacent non-tumor tissue in lung cancer. One entry per CDR3 protein results from TCRdb running MiXCR on the multiplex PCR reads. The table shows about 68,000 distinct CDR3 sequences, with roughly 60% occurring only once. Material: lung tumor tissue. These receptors came from a man aged 45 to 65 with non-small cell lung cancer. CDR3s leave out the opening cysteine and the closing phenylalanine or tryptophan. The order of the fields is CDR3 length, clone size, V gene, CDR3 protein. Where a row states a size, it is once, few, many or the class of an expanded clone; other rows omit it.

13	-	TRBV11-2	ASSFKWGGRDEQF
12	-	TRBV11-2	ASSRSGRHTEAF
16	-	TRBV6-1	ASSEALLAGVNTGELF
8	many	TRBV6-2/TRBV6-3	ASSRYQQY
12	-	TRBV11-3	ASSIDRVNQSQH
13	-	TRBV11-3	ANSLAGASYIEQF
13	few	TRBV10-3	AISEVWGGTDTQY
12	many	TRBV12-3/TRBV12-4	ASSPGQGIHEQY
14	-	TRBV7-8	ASILPTGGSYNEQF
12	once	TRBV7-9	ASSRREVLGKQF
13	-	TRBV4-1	TSSQGTGRAQPQH
15	-	TRBV11-2	ASSLRGGAGVYDEQF
13	many	TRBV5-4	ASSLATGVATEAF
13	-	TRBV7-8	ASSQGHLESNTQY
13	-	TRBV19	ASIHWAASTDTQY
15	many	TRBV6-5	ASSYSLAGLNTGELF
13	many	TRBV24-1	ATSDSGQGKETQY
15	-	TRBV7-9	ASSFARPGGLNTEAF